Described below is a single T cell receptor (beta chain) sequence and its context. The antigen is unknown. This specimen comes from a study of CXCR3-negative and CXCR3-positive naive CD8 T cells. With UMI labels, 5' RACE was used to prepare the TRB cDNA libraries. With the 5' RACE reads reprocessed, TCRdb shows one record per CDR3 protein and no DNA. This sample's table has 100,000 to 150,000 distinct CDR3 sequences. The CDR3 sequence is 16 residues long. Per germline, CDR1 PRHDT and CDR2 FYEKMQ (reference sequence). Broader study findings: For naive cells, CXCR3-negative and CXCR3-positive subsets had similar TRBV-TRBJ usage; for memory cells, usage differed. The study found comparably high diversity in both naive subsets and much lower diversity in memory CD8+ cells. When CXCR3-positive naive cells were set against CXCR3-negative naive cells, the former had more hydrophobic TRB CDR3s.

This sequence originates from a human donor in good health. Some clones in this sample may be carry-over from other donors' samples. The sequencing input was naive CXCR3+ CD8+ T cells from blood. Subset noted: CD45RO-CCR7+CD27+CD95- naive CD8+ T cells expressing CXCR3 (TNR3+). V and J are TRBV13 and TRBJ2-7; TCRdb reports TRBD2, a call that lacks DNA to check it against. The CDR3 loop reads CASSLSFSGGLYEQYF.